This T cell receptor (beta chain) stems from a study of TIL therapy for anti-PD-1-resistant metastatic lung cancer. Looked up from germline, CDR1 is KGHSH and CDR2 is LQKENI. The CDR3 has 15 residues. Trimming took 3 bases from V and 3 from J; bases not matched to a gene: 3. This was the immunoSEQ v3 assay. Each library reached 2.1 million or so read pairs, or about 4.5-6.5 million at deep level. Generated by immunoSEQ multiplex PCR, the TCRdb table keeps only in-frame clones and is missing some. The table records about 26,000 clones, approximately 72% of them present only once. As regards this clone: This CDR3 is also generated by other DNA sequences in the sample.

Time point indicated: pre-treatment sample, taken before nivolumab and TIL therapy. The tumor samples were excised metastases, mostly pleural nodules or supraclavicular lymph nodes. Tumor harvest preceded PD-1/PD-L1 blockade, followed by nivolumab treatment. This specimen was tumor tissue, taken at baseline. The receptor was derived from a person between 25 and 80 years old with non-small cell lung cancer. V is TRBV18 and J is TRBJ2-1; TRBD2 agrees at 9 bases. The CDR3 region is CASSPSSGDYNEQFF. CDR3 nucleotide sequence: TGTGCCAGCTCACCCTCTAGCGGGGACTACAATGAGCAGTTCTTC.